The rows below give T cell receptor beta chains drawn from one sample of a study of T cell responses to AZD1222 COVID-19 vaccine. The data were produced by immunoSEQ multiplex PCR, yet TCRdb's version contains in-frame clones alone and is incomplete. The sample lists 110,000 or so clones; 80% to 95% were seen once. The sequences come from peripheral blood, collected 28 days after the second dose of the MenACWY control vaccine. The receptors stem from an adult who received the MenACWY meningococcal vaccine as a control. The CDR3 runs from the conserved cysteine through the conserved F or W.

v_call: TRBV5-1
cdr3_aa: CASSFSGRAETQYF

v_call: TRBV28
cdr3_aa: CASSLYELYSNQPQHF

v_call: TRBV7-2
cdr3_aa: CASSLAVTGYNEQFF

v_call: TRBV19
cdr3_aa: CASSIGDRKETQYF

v_call: TRBV12-3/TRBV12-4
cdr3_aa: CASSKIVYEQYF

v_call: TRBV7-8
cdr3_aa: CASSLVLPGGGAVQFF

v_call: TRBV5-1
cdr3_aa: CASSFQGAGTDTQYF

v_call: TRBV5-1
cdr3_aa: CASSLGDIHGYTF

v_call: TRBV18
cdr3_aa: CASSNRTSGSDYEQYF

v_call: TRBV5-8
cdr3_aa: CASSLRQGASSPLHF

v_call: TRBV6-1
cdr3_aa: CASSEGYEQFF

v_call: TRBV13
cdr3_aa: CASSSGGHLETQYF

v_call: TRBV3-1/TRBV3-2
cdr3_aa: CASSYGSTPYEQYF

v_call: TRBV5-4
cdr3_aa: CASSSRGLQLKNTEAFF

v_call: TRBV7-9
cdr3_aa: CASSSSGGYRETQYF

v_call: TRBV10-1
cdr3_aa: CARSRPGKNEQYF

v_call: TRBV28
cdr3_aa: CASSLWGNEQFF

v_call: TRBV5-1
cdr3_aa: CASSTSGTGYEQYF

v_call: TRBV28
cdr3_aa: CASSSPAGASLDTQYF

v_call: TRBV19
cdr3_aa: CASSTGFNTEAFF

v_call: TRBV5-5
cdr3_aa: CASSLVSSEQYF

v_call: TRBV4-3
cdr3_aa: CASSQGQTNQETQYF

v_call: TRBV13
cdr3_aa: CASSLAGTYEQYF

v_call: TRBV4-2
cdr3_aa: CASSQPQQGGPYGYTF

v_call: TRBV28
cdr3_aa: CASSSDRGVPNNEQFF

v_call: TRBV7-2
cdr3_aa: CASSLEAGVGNQPQHF

v_call: TRBV5-1
cdr3_aa: CASSSFLGRADYGYTF

v_call: TRBV29-1
cdr3_aa: CSVETGGKETQYF

v_call: TRBV5-5
cdr3_aa: CASSLGTSGGLTEQFF

v_call: TRBV28
cdr3_aa: CASSHASRTGEVGELFF

v_call: TRBV4-1
cdr3_aa: CASSQTETGGSLNEQFF

v_call: TRBV18
cdr3_aa: CASSPPRLAYTGELFF

v_call: TRBV5-1
cdr3_aa: CASSLTGVKTSYNEQFF

v_call: TRBV12-3/TRBV12-4
cdr3_aa: CASSVIDEQFF

v_call: TRBV14
cdr3_aa: CASSQRRRETQYF

v_call: TRBV18
cdr3_aa: CASSPIAAFGYNEQFF

v_call: TRBV9
cdr3_aa: CASSSRTGSGNTIYF

v_call: TRBV7-2
cdr3_aa: CASRVGRNTEAFF

v_call: TRBV5-1
cdr3_aa: CASSLFTGNSPLHF

v_call: TRBV5-6
cdr3_aa: CASSSGQGRPGANVLTF

v_call: TRBV5-5
cdr3_aa: CASSWGQVAYEQYF

v_call: TRBV2
cdr3_aa: CASSERGRTGNEQFF

v_call: TRBV3-1/TRBV3-2
cdr3_aa: CASSQGGAGRIEQFF

v_call: TRBV18
cdr3_aa: CASSPLPSGDEKLFF

v_call: TRBV6-1
cdr3_aa: CASSEFRDGYGYTF

v_call: TRBV19
cdr3_aa: CASSIGGAYEQYF